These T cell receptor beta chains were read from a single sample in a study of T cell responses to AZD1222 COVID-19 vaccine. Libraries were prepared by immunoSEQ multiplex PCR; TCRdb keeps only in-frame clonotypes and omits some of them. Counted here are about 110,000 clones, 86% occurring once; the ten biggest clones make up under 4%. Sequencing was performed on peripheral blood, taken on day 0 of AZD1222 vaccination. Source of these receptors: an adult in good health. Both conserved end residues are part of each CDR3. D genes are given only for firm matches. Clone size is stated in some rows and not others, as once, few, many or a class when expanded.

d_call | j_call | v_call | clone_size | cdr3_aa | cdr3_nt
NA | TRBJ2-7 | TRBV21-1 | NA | CASSKGAGLTYEQYF | TGTGCCAGCAGCAAAGGCGCGGGTCTCACCTACGAGCAGTACTTC
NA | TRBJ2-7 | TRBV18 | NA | CASSPNMGQYF | TGTGCCAGCTCACCGAACATGGGGCAGTACTTC
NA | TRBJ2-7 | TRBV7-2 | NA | CASSPGPPGAHEQYF | TGTGCCAGCAGCCCCGGCCCCCCTGGAGCGCACGAGCAGTACTTC
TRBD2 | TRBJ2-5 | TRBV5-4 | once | CASSLGGGGRETQYF | TGTGCCAGCAGCTTGGGAGGCGGGGGTCGGGAGACCCAGTACTTC
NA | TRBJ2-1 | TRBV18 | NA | CASSPLGNRSYNEQFF | TGTGCCAGCTCACCTTTGGGCAACCGCTCCTACAATGAGCAGTTCTTC
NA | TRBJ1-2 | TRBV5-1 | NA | CASSPIGETHGYTF | TGCGCCAGCAGCCCTATTGGGGAGACACATGGCTACACCTTC
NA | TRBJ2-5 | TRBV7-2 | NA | CASSFRSRRETQYF | TGTGCCAGCAGCTTCCGGTCCCGCCGGGAGACCCAGTACTTC
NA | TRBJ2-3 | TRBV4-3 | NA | CASSQDGGTSTDTQYF | TGCGCCAGCAGCCAAGATGGGGGGACTAGCACAGATACGCAGTATTTT
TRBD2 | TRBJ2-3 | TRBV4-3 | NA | CASSPTRGGDTQYF | TGCGCCAGCAGCCCAACGCGGGGGGGAGATACGCAGTATTTT
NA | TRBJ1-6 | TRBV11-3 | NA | CASTPAGLTNNSPLHF | TGTGCCAGCACCCCCGCGGGGCTCACTAATAATTCACCCCTCCACTTT
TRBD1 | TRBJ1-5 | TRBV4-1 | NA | CASSQDPRTGTGYSNQPQHF | TGCGCCAGCAGCCAAGATCCCAGGACAGGTACGGGCTATAGCAATCAGCCCCAGCATTTT
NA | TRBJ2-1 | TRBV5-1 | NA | CASSLEYSGPGREEQFF | TGCGCCAGCAGCTTGGAATACTCAGGGCCAGGACGGGAAGAGCAGTTCTTC